This TCR beta chain is from a study of CD8+ T cells in alopecia areata. Broader study findings: The study found TCR sharing across patients less clear than in mice, possibly for HLA reasons. Many of the expanded lesional clones endured in scalp and blood while on tofacitinib.

Treatment: oral pan-JAK inhibitor, 5-10 mg twice daily. Comment on this clone: The antigen is undetermined.

Germline assignment: CDR1 SGHVS and CDR2 FNYEAQ. This CDR3 comprises 14 residues. Unmatched junction bases numbered 3, after V lost 3 bases and J lost 7 bases. The sequencing template was cDNA reverse transcribed from extracted RNA. Measured with immunoSEQ multiplex PCR; TCRdb has only the in-frame clones, and not every one. This table holds over 150,000 clones, roughly 64% found once. The V call is TRBV7-6, the J call TRBJ2-1; the match to TRBD1 covers 10 bases. Sequencing used CD8+ T cells sorted from blood, obtained at week 24, from a patient treated with tofacitinib. The sequence was collected from a human donor with alopecia areata. The CDR3 loop reads CASSFGTGENEQFF. In nucleotides, the CDR3 is TGTGCCAGCAGCTTCGGGACAGGGGAGAATGAGCAGTTCTTC.